The rows below give T cell receptor beta chains drawn from one sample of a study of response to subunit inactivated influenza vaccine. TCRdb itself ran the RT-PCR reads through MiXCR, one entry per CDR3 protein. Among around 600,000 distinct CDR3 sequences listed, approximately 11% were seen once. These data were also reused for a study on T cells expressing NK-cell markers.

Sequencing was performed on PBMCs from blood, taken on the day of vaccination. The receptors stem from a man aged 45-65 years who received an inactivated influenza vaccine. CDR3s include the opening cysteine and the closing phenylalanine or tryptophan. Each record gives: D gene, V gene, J gene, clone size, CDR3 protein, CDR3 DNA. A D gene is named only where the DNA matches it firmly. Clone size appears in some rows only: once, few, many, or a class for an expanded clone.

.	TRBV7-2	TRBJ2-5	few	CASSLEAHRGTQYF	TGTGCCAGCAGCTTAGAAGCCCACCGGGGGACCCAGTACTTC
.	TRBV6-2/TRBV6-3	TRBJ2-7	few	CASSSGPGEQYF	TGTGCCAGCAGCTCGGGACCCGGTGAGCAGTACTTC
.	TRBV2	TRBJ2-5	.	CASRPRQETQYF	TGTGCCAGCAGACCCCGACAAGAGACCCAGTACTTC
.	TRBV20-1	TRBJ2-5	few	CSATGGRETQYF	TGCAGTGCTACAGGGGGGAGAGAGACCCAGTACTTC
TRBD2	TRBV5-1	TRBJ2-2	.	CASSFGGGPSTGELFF	TGCGCCAGCAGCTTCGGGGGAGGGCCGTCAACCGGGGAGCTGTTTTTT
.	TRBV7-2	TRBJ2-5	few	CASSLVPPETQYF	TGTGCCAGCAGCTTAGTCCCCCCGGAGACCCAGTACTTC
.	TRBV7-9	TRBJ2-7	.	CASSTPGPGEQYF	TGTGCCAGCAGCACCCCGGGGCCGGGCGAGCAGTACTTC
.	TRBV7-9	TRBJ2-7	few	CASSLAGTLEQYF	TGTGCCAGCAGCTTAGCGGGGACTCTCGAGCAGTACTTC
TRBD2	TRBV20-1	TRBJ2-3	.	CSARDWLAGTTDTQYF	TGCAGTGCTAGAGATTGGCTAGCGGGAACCACAGATACGCAGTATTTT
.	TRBV7-6	TRBJ2-3	few	CASSVQLSTDTQYF	TGTGCCAGCAGTGTCCAGCTTAGCACAGATACGCAGTATTTT